This T cell receptor (beta chain) was recovered during a study of blood T cells in healthy people across ages. A sample-barcoded 5' primer and a J-beta primer mix were used in a second PCR of about 6 to 11 cycles. Each TCR beta cDNA got a 12-nucleotide random molecular identifier. TCRdb processed the 5' RACE reads anew with MiXCR; each CDR3 protein has one entry. The sample includes approximately 800,000 distinct CDR3 sequences, around two thirds seen only once; the top ten take about 27%. This CDR3 is built from 13 residues. V gave up 6 bases and J gave up 10 bases, with 16 bases separating them. Per germline, CDR1 MDHEN and CDR2 SYDVKM.

Specimen: blood. The receptor's source is a man aged 25-45 years in good health. The V gene is TRBV28, the J gene TRBJ2-1, with D hard to call. The CDR3 DNA follows: TGTGCCAGCAGCCCAGACAAGTCAGACGAGCAGTTCTTC. This encodes CASSPDKSDEQFF.